Given below is one T cell receptor (beta chain) in context. The sample originates from a study of blood T cell repertoires in COVID-19. After removal of 5 bases from V and 8 bases from J, the junction contained 3 bases not matched to a gene. There are 14 residues in the CDR3. Germline values: CDR1 MRHNA, CDR2 SNTAGT. Participant ages covered about 18 to 89 years across about two dozen US areas. Produced via immunoSEQ multiplex PCR; TCRdb's table is partial and in-frame only. The sample holds a few hundred thousand clones, 88% seen once. Sequenced: PBMCs or T cells enriched from blood (not recorded which). V and J are TRBV6-4 and TRBJ2-1, with 13 bases lining up with TRBD2. This clonotype was sampled from a woman in her twenties or thirties who had recovered from COVID-19. The CDR3 loop reads CASSTSGGGHEQFF. The CDR3 bases are TGTGCCAGCAGTACTAGCGGGGGGGGTCATGAGCAGTTCTTC.